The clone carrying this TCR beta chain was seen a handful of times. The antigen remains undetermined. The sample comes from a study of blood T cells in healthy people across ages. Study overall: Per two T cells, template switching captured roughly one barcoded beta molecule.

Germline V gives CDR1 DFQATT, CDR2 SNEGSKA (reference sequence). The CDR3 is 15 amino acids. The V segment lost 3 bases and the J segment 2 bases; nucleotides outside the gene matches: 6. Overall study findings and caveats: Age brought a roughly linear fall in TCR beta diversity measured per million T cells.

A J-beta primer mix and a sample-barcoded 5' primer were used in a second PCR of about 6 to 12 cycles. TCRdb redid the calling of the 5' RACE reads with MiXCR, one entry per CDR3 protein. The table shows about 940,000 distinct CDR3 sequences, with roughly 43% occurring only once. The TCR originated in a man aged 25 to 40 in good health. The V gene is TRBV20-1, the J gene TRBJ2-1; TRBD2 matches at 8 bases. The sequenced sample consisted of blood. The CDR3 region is CSARRGDSPYNEQFF. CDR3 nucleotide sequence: TGCAGTGCTAGGCGGGGGGACTCTCCCTACAATGAGCAGTTCTTC.